Below, one T cell receptor (beta chain) is given with its context. Per the original methods: Researchers report that nucleated cell counts were estimated from reference gene primer amplification. Sequencing used immunoSEQ multiplex PCR; TCRdb keeps in-frame clones, though not all of them. V and J calls plus clone size are reproduced from that table; the DNA served to infer D and trimming. The sample contains 140,000 to 150,000 clones, 80% of which appear only once. The record originates from a study of blood T cell repertoires in COVID-19. Study summary: The United States, Italy and Spain supplied acute and convalescent COVID-19 samples. Sample material is recorded as cDNA or gDNA derived from T cells, B-cell-depleted T cells, or PBMCs.

The germline CDR1 and CDR2 sequences are SGHRS and YFSETQ. V shed 3 bases, J shed 1 base, and the junction held 13 bases outside the gene matches. CDR3 size: 18 residues. The gene calls are TRBV5-1 and TRBJ2-7; 10 positions agree with TRBD2. Specimen: peripheral blood. This TCR was sampled from a man between 65 and 85 years old who had recovered from COVID-19. The CDR3 protein is CASSWAFLAGAESYEQYF. In DNA form, the CDR3 reads TGCGCCAGCAGCTGGGCCTTCCTAGCGGGAGCGGAGTCCTACGAGCAGTACTTC.